A selection of T cell receptor beta chains follows, all from one sample in a study of OX40 agonist ivuxolimab in advanced cancers. Sequencing was performed with immunoSEQ multiplex PCR; in TCRdb, only in-frame clones are kept and a portion is missing. Here the sample spans over 150,000 clones, approximately 94% being singletons. Material: CD4+ or CD8+ T cells sorted from blood, obtained in a trial of the OX40 agonist ivuxolimab. The receptors were gathered from an adult with an advanced solid tumor such as melanoma, head and neck, liver or kidney cancer. The CDR3 runs from the conserved cysteine through the conserved F or W. Fields, in order: D gene, clone size, CDR3 length, J gene, V gene, CDR3 DNA, CDR3 protein. The D gene is left open where the match is weak. Rows give clone size only sometimes, using once, few, many, or a class for an expanded clone.

d_gene: -
abundance: -
len: 15
j_gene: TRBJ1-4
v_gene: TRBV7-2
CDR3nt: TGTGCCAGCAGCTTATATCAGGACCCTAATGAAAAACTGTTTTTT
CDR3aa: CASSLYQDPNEKLFF

d_gene: TRBD2
abundance: -
len: 16
j_gene: TRBJ2-1
v_gene: TRBV9
CDR3nt: TGTGCCAGCAGCGCGAAGCGGGGGAGCTCCTACAATGAGCAGTTCTTC
CDR3aa: CASSAKRGSSYNEQFF

d_gene: -
abundance: -
len: 14
j_gene: TRBJ2-3
v_gene: TRBV18
CDR3nt: TGTGCCACCCTCACCCGGGACACCACTGAAACGCAGTATTTT
CDR3aa: CATLTRDTTETQYF

d_gene: TRBD1
abundance: -
len: 15
j_gene: TRBJ1-6
v_gene: TRBV14
CDR3nt: TGTGCCAGCAGCCAAGTGACAGGGGGGAATTCACCCCTCCACTTT
CDR3aa: CASSQVTGGNSPLHF

d_gene: TRBD2
abundance: -
len: 16
j_gene: TRBJ2-7
v_gene: TRBV7-2
CDR3nt: TGTGCCAGCAGCCTAGTGAGTGGCGGGAGGGTAGGGGAGCAGTACTTC
CDR3aa: CASSLVSGGRVGEQYF

d_gene: TRBD1
abundance: -
len: 15
j_gene: TRBJ1-5
v_gene: TRBV9
CDR3nt: TGTGCCAGCAGCGTAGGGCAGGGGGCCGGTCAGCCCCAGCATTTT
CDR3aa: CASSVGQGAGQPQHF

d_gene: -
abundance: -
len: 14
j_gene: TRBJ1-4
v_gene: TRBV11-3
CDR3nt: TGTGCCAGCAGCGGCTGGGGAACTAATGAAAAACTGTTTTTT
CDR3aa: CASSGWGTNEKLFF

d_gene: -
abundance: -
len: 12
j_gene: TRBJ2-7
v_gene: TRBV29-1
CDR3nt: TGCAGCGTTGAAGGGGGGAACTACGAGCAGTACTTC
CDR3aa: CSVEGGNYEQYF

d_gene: TRBD2
abundance: -
len: 15
j_gene: TRBJ2-1
v_gene: TRBV5-4
CDR3nt: TGTGCCAGCAGCTTCGCAGGGACTACCTACAATGAGCAGTTCTTC
CDR3aa: CASSFAGTTYNEQFF

d_gene: -
abundance: -
len: 14
j_gene: TRBJ1-2
v_gene: TRBV18
CDR3nt: TGTGCCAGCTCACCAGGGAAGGGAGAGTATGGCTACACCTTC
CDR3aa: CASSPGKGEYGYTF

d_gene: TRBD1
abundance: -
len: 16
j_gene: TRBJ1-5
v_gene: TRBV10-3
CDR3nt: TGTGCCATCAGTGGCCCGGGACAGGGACATCATCAGCCCCAGCATTTT
CDR3aa: CAISGPGQGHHQPQHF

d_gene: -
abundance: -
len: 13
j_gene: TRBJ1-1
v_gene: TRBV5-4
CDR3nt: TGTGCCAGCAGCCCCCAGGAAAACACTGAAGCTTTCTTT
CDR3aa: CASSPQENTEAFF

d_gene: -
abundance: -
len: 13
j_gene: TRBJ1-1
v_gene: TRBV5-1
CDR3nt: TGCGCCAGCAGCTTGGCCGGGAACACTGAAGCTTTCTTT
CDR3aa: CASSLAGNTEAFF

d_gene: TRBD1
abundance: -
len: 15
j_gene: TRBJ1-1
v_gene: TRBV18
CDR3nt: TGTGCCAGCTCGTACCTTACAGGGGGGAACACTGAAGCTTTCTTT
CDR3aa: CASSYLTGGNTEAFF

d_gene: TRBD2
abundance: few
len: 15
j_gene: TRBJ2-7
v_gene: TRBV5-4
CDR3nt: TGTGCCAGCAGCGCCGGGGGGAGGGGAGGGAACGAGCAGTACTTC
CDR3aa: CASSAGGRGGNEQYF

d_gene: -
abundance: once
len: 15
j_gene: TRBJ2-3
v_gene: TRBV12-5
CDR3nt: TGTGCTAGTGGTTTGGTAACAGGCTACACAGATACGCAGTATTTT
CDR3aa: CASGLVTGYTDTQYF

d_gene: TRBD2
abundance: once
len: 16
j_gene: TRBJ2-7
v_gene: TRBV6-1
CDR3nt: TGTGCCAGCAGTGAAAAAGGGACTAGCGGGAACTACGAGCAGTACTTC
CDR3aa: CASSEKGTSGNYEQYF

d_gene: TRBD1
abundance: -
len: 12
j_gene: TRBJ1-1
v_gene: TRBV5-1
CDR3nt: TGCGCCAGCAGCTCGGGACAGACTGAAGCTTTCTTT
CDR3aa: CASSSGQTEAFF

d_gene: TRBD2
abundance: -
len: 18
j_gene: TRBJ2-2
v_gene: TRBV4-1
CDR3nt: TGCGCCAGCAGCCCCCCCGGACTAGCGGGGGAGAACACCGGGGAGCTGTTTTTT
CDR3aa: CASSPPGLAGENTGELFF

d_gene: -
abundance: -
len: 15
j_gene: TRBJ2-7
v_gene: TRBV28
CDR3nt: TGTGCCAGCAGCCCCGGGACTTACCGCTCCTACGAGCAGTACTTC
CDR3aa: CASSPGTYRSYEQYF

d_gene: -
abundance: -
len: 16
j_gene: TRBJ1-2
v_gene: TRBV7-2
CDR3nt: TGTGCCAGCAGCTTAGTGGACACCACCTTCAGATATGGCTACACCTTC
CDR3aa: CASSLVDTTFRYGYTF

d_gene: -
abundance: -
len: 14
j_gene: TRBJ2-5
v_gene: TRBV7-3
CDR3nt: TGTGCCAGCAGCCCGGAGGGGGCCCGGGGGTCCCAGTACTTC
CDR3aa: CASSPEGARGSQYF

d_gene: -
abundance: -
len: 16
j_gene: TRBJ1-1
v_gene: TRBV5-1
CDR3nt: TGCGCCAGCAGCTTGGCGGGACTAGCGGTGAACACTGAAGCTTTCTTT
CDR3aa: CASSLAGLAVNTEAFF

d_gene: TRBD2
abundance: -
len: 13
j_gene: TRBJ2-7
v_gene: TRBV25-1
CDR3nt: TGTGCCAGCAGTGAGGCGGGAGTGCGGGAGCAGTACTTC
CDR3aa: CASSEAGVREQYF

d_gene: -
abundance: -
len: 14
j_gene: TRBJ1-2
v_gene: TRBV7-8
CDR3nt: TGTGCCAGCAGCCCCCGCTGGGGGGACTATGGCTACACCTTC
CDR3aa: CASSPRWGDYGYTF

d_gene: -
abundance: -
len: 13
j_gene: TRBJ2-1
v_gene: TRBV6-5
CDR3nt: TGTGCCAGCACCCGGACCCTGGGCAATGAGCAGTTCTTC
CDR3aa: CASTRTLGNEQFF

d_gene: -
abundance: -
len: 14
j_gene: TRBJ1-1
v_gene: TRBV6-5
CDR3nt: TGTGCCAGCAGTTACTTACGAGATTCCGGTGAAGCTTTCTTT
CDR3aa: CASSYLRDSGEAFF

d_gene: -
abundance: -
len: 13
j_gene: TRBJ1-1
v_gene: TRBV7-2
CDR3nt: TGTGCCAGCAGCTTAGACCCCTCAATTGAAGCTTTCTTT
CDR3aa: CASSLDPSIEAFF

d_gene: -
abundance: -
len: 13
j_gene: TRBJ1-1
v_gene: TRBV5-4
CDR3nt: TGTGCCAGCAGCTCCCTAATTGGCACTGAAGCTTTCTTT
CDR3aa: CASSSLIGTEAFF

d_gene: TRBD2
abundance: -
len: 17
j_gene: TRBJ2-1
v_gene: TRBV27
CDR3nt: TGTGCCAGCAGTCGACGGCGACTAGCGGGAGGCAGTTACGAGCAGTTCTTC
CDR3aa: CASSRRRLAGGSYEQFF

d_gene: -
abundance: few
len: 16
j_gene: TRBJ2-5
v_gene: TRBV9
CDR3nt: TGTGCCAGCAGCGTCGGGGCCCTTACTTATCAAGAGACCCAGTACTTC
CDR3aa: CASSVGALTYQETQYF

d_gene: -
abundance: -
len: 14
j_gene: TRBJ2-5
v_gene: TRBV9
CDR3nt: TGTGCCAGCAGCGTAGACTTAGGGAGGGAGACCCAGTACTTC
CDR3aa: CASSVDLGRETQYF

d_gene: -
abundance: -
len: 16
j_gene: TRBJ2-1
v_gene: TRBV18
CDR3nt: TGTGCCAGCTCACCGTCGCCCCCCGGGGTCTACAATGAGCAGTTCTTC
CDR3aa: CASSPSPPGVYNEQFF

d_gene: TRBD1
abundance: -
len: 16
j_gene: TRBJ2-6
v_gene: TRBV4-3
CDR3nt: TGCGCCAGCAGCCAGGACACAGGGGCCGGGGCCAACGTCCTGACTTTC
CDR3aa: CASSQDTGAGANVLTF

d_gene: -
abundance: -
len: 14
j_gene: TRBJ1-2
v_gene: TRBV28
CDR3nt: TGTGCCAGCAGTGACCCCTCGGGCGTCTATGGCTACACCTTC
CDR3aa: CASSDPSGVYGYTF

d_gene: TRBD1
abundance: -
len: 14
j_gene: TRBJ2-2
v_gene: TRBV10-3
CDR3nt: TGTGCCATCAGGCCGGGACAGGGGGCCGGGGAGCTGTTTTTT
CDR3aa: CAIRPGQGAGELFF

d_gene: TRBD2
abundance: -
len: 16
j_gene: TRBJ2-5
v_gene: TRBV7-3
CDR3nt: TGTGCCAGCAGCCCGGGGACTAGCGGGAGTCGAGAGACCCAGTACTTC
CDR3aa: CASSPGTSGSRETQYF

d_gene: -
abundance: once
len: 15
j_gene: TRBJ1-2
v_gene: TRBV6-5
CDR3nt: TGTGCCAGCAGCCCCTCGATTCGGAGGCACTATGGCTACACCTTC
CDR3aa: CASSPSIRRHYGYTF

d_gene: -
abundance: -
len: 13
j_gene: TRBJ2-1
v_gene: TRBV7-2
CDR3nt: TGTGCCAGCAGCCAAGGGGGTTACAATGAGCAGTTCTTC
CDR3aa: CASSQGGYNEQFF

d_gene: -
abundance: -
len: 17
j_gene: TRBJ2-6
v_gene: TRBV18
CDR3nt: TGTGCCAGCTCACCGCTGCACAGACCCTCTGGGGCCAACGTCCTGACTTTC
CDR3aa: CASSPLHRPSGANVLTF

d_gene: TRBD1
abundance: once
len: 14
j_gene: TRBJ1-4
v_gene: TRBV27
CDR3nt: TGTGCCAGCCGCCTTCAGGGGGCCGGTGAAAAACTGTTTTTT
CDR3aa: CASRLQGAGEKLFF

d_gene: -
abundance: -
len: 16
j_gene: TRBJ1-1
v_gene: TRBV28
CDR3nt: TGTGCCAGCAGTTCCCCCGTGACAGACATGAACACTGAAGCTTTCTTT
CDR3aa: CASSSPVTDMNTEAFF

d_gene: -
abundance: -
len: 16
j_gene: TRBJ1-6
v_gene: TRBV11-2
CDR3nt: TGTGCCAGCAGCCGAATTCAGGGGTACTATAATTCACCCCTCCACTTT
CDR3aa: CASSRIQGYYNSPLHF

d_gene: -
abundance: -
len: 13
j_gene: TRBJ1-2
v_gene: TRBV28
CDR3nt: TGTGCCAGCAGGTTGACGTCAGGGAATGGCTACACCTTC
CDR3aa: CASRLTSGNGYTF